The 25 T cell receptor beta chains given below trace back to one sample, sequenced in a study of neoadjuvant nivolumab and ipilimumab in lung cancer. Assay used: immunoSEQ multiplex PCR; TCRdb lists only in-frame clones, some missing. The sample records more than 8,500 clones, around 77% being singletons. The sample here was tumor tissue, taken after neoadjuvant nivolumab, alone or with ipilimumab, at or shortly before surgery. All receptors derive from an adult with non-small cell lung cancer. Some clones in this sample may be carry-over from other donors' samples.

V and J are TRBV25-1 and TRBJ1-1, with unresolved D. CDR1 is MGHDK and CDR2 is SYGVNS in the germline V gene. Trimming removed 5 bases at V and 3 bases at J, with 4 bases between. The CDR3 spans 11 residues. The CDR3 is CASSSYTEAFF. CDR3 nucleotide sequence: TGTGCCAGCAGTAGTTACACTGAAGCTTTCTTT.

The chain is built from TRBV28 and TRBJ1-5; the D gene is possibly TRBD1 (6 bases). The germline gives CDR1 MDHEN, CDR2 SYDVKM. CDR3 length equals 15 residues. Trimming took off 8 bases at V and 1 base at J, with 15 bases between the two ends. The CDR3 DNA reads TGTGCCAGCGGGGGGGGCAGGGGAAGCAATCAGCCCCAGCATTTT. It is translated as CASGGGRGSNQPQHF. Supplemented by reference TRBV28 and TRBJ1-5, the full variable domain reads DVKVTQSSRYLVKRTGEKVFLECVQDMDHENMFWYRQDPGLGLRLIYFSYDVKMKEKGDIPEGYSVSREKKERFSLILESASTNQTSMYLCASGGGRGSNQPQHFGDGTRLSIL.

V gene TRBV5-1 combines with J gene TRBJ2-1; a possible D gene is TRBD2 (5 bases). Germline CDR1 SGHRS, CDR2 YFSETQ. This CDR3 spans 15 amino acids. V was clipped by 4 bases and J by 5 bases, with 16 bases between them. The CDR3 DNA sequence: TGCGCCAGCAGCCTAATTCCGGGATCGGACAATGAGCAGTTCTTC. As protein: CASSLIPGSDNEQFF.

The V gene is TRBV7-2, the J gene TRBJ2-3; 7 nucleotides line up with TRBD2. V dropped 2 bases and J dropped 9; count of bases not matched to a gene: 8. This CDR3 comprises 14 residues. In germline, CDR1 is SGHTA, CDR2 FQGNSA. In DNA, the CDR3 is TGTGCCAGCAGCTTAAAGGGCAGCGGGGAGACGCAGTATTTT. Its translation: CASSLKGSGETQYF.

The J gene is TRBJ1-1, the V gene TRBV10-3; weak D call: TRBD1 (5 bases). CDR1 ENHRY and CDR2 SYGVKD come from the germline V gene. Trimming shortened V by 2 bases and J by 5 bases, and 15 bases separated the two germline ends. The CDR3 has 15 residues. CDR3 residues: CAISEEAAGGTEAFF. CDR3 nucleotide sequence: TGTGCCATCAGTGAGGAGGCCGCCGGGGGAACTGAAGCTTTCTTT.

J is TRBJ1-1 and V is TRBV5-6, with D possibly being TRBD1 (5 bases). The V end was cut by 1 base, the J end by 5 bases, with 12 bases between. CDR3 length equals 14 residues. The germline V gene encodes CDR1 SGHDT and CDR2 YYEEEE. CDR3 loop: CASSLTGLETEAFF. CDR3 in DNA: TGTGCCAGCAGCTTGACAGGCCTCGAGACTGAAGCTTTCTTT.

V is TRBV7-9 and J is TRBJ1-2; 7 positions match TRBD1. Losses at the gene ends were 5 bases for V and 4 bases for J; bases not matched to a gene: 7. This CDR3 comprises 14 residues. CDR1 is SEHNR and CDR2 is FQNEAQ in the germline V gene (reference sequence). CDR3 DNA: TGTGCCAGCAGCCCCCAGTCAGGGGGCTATGGCTACACCTTC. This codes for CASSPQSGGYGYTF. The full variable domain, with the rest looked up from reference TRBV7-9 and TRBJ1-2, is DTGVSQNPRHKITKRGQNVTFRCDPISEHNRLYWYRQTLGQGPEFLTYFQNEAQLEKSRLLSDRFSAERPKGSFSTLEIQRTEQGDSAMYLCASSPQSGGYGYTFGSGTRLTVV.

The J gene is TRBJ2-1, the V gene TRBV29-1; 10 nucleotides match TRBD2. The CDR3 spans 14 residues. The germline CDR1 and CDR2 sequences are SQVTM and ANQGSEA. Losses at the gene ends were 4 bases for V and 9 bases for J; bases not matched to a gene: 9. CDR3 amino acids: CSVGYLAGEGEQFF. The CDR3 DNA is TGCAGCGTTGGGTACCTAGCGGGAGAAGGTGAGCAGTTCTTC.

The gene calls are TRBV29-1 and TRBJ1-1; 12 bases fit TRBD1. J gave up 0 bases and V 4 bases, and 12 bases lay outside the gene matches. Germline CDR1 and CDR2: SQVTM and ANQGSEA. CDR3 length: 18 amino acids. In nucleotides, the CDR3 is TGCAGCGTTGTGGGAGGAGGGACAGGGGGCTTTCTGAACACTGAAGCTTTCTTT. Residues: CSVVGGGTGGFLNTEAFF.

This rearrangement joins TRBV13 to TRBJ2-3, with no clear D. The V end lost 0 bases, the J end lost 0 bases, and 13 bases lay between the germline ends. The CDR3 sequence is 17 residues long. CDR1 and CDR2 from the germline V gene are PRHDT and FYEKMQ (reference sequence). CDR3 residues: CASSLGFGPTSTDTQYF. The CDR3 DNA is TGTGCCAGCAGCTTAGGTTTTGGCCCTACTAGCACAGATACGCAGTATTTT.

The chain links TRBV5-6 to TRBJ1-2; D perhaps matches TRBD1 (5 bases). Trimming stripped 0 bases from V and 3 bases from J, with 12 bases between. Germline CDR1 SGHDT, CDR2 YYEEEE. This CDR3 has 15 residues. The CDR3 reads CASSLGRQGDYGYTF. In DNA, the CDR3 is TGTGCCAGCAGCTTGGGCCGCCAGGGAGACTATGGCTACACCTTC.

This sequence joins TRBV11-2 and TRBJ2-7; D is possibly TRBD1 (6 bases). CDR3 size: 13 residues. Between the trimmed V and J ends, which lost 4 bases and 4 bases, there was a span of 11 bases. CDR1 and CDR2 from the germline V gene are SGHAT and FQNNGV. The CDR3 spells CASSSPGVYEQYF. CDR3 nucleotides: TGTGCCAGCAGCTCCCCAGGGGTTTACGAGCAGTACTTC.

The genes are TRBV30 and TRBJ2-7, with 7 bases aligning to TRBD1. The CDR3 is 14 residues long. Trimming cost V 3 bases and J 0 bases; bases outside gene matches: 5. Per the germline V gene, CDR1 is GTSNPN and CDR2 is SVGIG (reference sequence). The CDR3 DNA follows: TGTGCCTGGAGCGACAGGGAGAGCTCCTACGAGCAGTACTTC. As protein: CAWSDRESSYEQYF.

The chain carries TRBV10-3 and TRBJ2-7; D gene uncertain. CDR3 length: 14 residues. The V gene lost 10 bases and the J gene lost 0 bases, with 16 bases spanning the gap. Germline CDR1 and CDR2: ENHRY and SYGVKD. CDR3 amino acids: CATVGVPDSYEQYF. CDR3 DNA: TGTGCCACGGTTGGGGTTCCCGACTCCTACGAGCAGTACTTC.

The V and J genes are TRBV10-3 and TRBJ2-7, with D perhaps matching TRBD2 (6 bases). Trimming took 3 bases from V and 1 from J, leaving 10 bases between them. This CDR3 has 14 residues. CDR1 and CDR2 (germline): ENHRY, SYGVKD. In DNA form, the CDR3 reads TGTGCCATCAGTGACGACGCGGGGTCCTACGAGCAGTACTTC. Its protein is CAISDDAGSYEQYF.

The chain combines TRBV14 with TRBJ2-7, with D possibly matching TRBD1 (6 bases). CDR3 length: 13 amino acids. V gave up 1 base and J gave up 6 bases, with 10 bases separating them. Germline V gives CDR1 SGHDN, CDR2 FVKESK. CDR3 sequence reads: CASSQVLRGEQYF. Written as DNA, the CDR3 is TGTGCCAGCAGCCAAGTTCTCAGGGGCGAGCAGTACTTC.

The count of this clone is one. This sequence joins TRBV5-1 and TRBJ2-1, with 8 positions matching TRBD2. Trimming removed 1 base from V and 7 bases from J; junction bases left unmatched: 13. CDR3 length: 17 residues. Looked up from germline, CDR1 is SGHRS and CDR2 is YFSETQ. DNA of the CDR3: TGCGCCAGCAGCTTGCGAGCGGGAGAGGGGGGTAAGAATGAGCAGTTCTTC. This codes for CASSLRAGEGGKNEQFF.

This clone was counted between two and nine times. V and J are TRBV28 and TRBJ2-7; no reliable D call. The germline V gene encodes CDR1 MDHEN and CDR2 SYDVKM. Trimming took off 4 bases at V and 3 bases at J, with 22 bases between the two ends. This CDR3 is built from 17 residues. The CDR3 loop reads CASSWSWQVFTVYEQYF. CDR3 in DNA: TGTGCCAGCAGTTGGAGTTGGCAGGTTTTCACCGTCTACGAGCAGTACTTC.

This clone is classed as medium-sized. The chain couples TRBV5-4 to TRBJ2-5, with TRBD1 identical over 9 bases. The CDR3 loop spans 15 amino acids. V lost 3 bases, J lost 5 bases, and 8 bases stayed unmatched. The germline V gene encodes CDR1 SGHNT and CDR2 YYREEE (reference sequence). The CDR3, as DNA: TGTGCCAGCAGCTCCTCCGGGACAGGGCTTGAGACCCAGTACTTC. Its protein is CASSSSGTGLETQYF. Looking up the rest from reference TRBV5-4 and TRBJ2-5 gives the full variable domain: ETGVTQSPTHLIKTRGQQVTLRCSSQSGHNTVSWYQQALGQGPQFIFQYYREEENGRGNFPPRFSGLQFPNYSSELNVNALELDDSALYLCASSSSGTGLETQYFGPGTRLLVL.

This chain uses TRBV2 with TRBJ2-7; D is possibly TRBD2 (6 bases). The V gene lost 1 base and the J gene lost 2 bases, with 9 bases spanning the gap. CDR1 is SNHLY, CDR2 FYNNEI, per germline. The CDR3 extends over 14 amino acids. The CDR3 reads CASSEGSGPYEQYF. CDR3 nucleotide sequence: TGTGCCAGCAGTGAAGGGAGCGGGCCCTACGAGCAGTACTTC.

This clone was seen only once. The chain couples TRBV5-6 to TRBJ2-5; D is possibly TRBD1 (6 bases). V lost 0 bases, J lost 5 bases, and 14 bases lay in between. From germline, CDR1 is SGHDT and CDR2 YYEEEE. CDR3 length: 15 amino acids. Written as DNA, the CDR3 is TGTGCCAGCAGCTTGGGAGCAGGGGTTGGGGAGACCCAGTACTTC. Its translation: CASSLGAGVGETQYF.

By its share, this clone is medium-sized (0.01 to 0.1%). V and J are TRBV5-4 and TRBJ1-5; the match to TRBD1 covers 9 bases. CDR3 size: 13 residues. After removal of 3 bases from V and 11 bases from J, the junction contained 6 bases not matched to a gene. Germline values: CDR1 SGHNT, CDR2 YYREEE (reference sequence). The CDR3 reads CASSSDRGGTQHF. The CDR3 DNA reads TGTGCCAGCAGCTCGGACAGGGGTGGGACCCAGCATTTT.

The CDR3 here is CASSQNPRYNSPLHF. The CDR3 nucleotides are TGCGCCAGCAGCCAAAATCCAAGATATAATTCACCCCTCCACTTT. This chain connects TRBV4-3 to TRBJ1-6; D gene ambiguous. The V end was cut by 2 bases, the J end by 4 bases, with 9 bases between. The CDR3 sequence is 15 residues long. CDR1 is LGHNA and CDR2 is YSLEER in the germline V gene.

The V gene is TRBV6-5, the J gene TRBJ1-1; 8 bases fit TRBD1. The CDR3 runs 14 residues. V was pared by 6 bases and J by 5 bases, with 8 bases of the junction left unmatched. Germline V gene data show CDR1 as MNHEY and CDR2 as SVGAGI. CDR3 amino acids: CASSFQGARTEAFF. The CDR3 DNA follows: TGTGCCAGCAGCTTCCAGGGGGCCAGGACTGAAGCTTTCTTT.

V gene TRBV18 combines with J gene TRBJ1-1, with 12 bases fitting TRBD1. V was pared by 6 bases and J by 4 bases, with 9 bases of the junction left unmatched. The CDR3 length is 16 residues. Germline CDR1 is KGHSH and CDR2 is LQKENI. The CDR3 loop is CASSPGTGGRSTEAFF. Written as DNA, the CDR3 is TGTGCCAGCTCCCCCGGGACAGGGGGCAGGAGCACTGAAGCTTTCTTT.